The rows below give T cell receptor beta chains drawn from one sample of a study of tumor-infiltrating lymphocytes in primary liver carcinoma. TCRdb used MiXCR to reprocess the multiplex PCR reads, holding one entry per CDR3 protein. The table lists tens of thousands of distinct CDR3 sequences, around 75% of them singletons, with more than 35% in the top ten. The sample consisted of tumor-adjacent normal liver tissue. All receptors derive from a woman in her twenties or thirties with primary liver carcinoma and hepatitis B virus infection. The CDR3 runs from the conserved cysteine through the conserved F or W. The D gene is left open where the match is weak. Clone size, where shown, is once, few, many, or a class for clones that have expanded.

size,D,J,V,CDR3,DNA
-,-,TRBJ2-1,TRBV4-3,CASIQERSSKQFF,TGCGCCAGCATCCAAGAGAGGTCCAGTAAGCAGTTCTTC
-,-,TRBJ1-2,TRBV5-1,CASNLHGNYGYTF,TGCGCCAGCAACTTGCATGGTAACTATGGCTACACCTTC
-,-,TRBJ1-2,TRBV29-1,CSVEDRWADCCTF,TGCAGCGTTGAAGATCGATGGGCTGACTGCTGCACCTTC
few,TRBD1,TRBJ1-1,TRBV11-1,CANSFGQGYTEAFF,TGTGCCAACAGTTTCGGACAGGGCTACACTGAAGCTTTTTTT
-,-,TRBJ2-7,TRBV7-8,CASSLNRDGTYDQYF,TGTGCCAGCAGTTTGAACCGTGACGGAACCTACGACCAGTACTTC
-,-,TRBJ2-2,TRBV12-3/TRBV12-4,CASWGWDTKTGELFF,TGCGCCAGCTGGGGGTGGGACACGAAGACCGGGGAGCTGTTTTTT
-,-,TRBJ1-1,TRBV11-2,CVSRLEQRTEPFF,TGTGTCAGCAGATTAGAACAGAGGACTGAACCTTTCTTT
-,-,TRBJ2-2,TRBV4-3,CADSQELGCTGELFF,TGCGCCGACAGCCAAGAACTGGGTTGCACCGGGGAGCTGTTTTTT
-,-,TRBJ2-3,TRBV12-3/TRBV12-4,CASGTGGATDRQYF,TGTGCCAGCGGAACGGGTGGGGCAACAGATAGGCAGTATTTT
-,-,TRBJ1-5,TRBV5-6,CASSMNYRWRRNQPQHF,TGTGCCAGCAGCATGAACTACAGGTGGCGACGGAATCAGCCTCAGCATTTT
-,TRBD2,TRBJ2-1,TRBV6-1,CASSEGGGRGNNGQFF,TGTGCCAGCAGTGAAGGCGGCGGGAGGGGGAACAATGGGCAGTTCTTC
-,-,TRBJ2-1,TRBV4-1,CASIQEWVPQSSCNEQFF,TGCGCCAGCATCCAAGAATGGGTCCCCCAGAGCTCCTGCAATGAGCAGTTCTTC
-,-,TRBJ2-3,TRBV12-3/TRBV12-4,CASIFRETDAQYF,TGTGCCAGCATTTTTAGGGAGACAGATGCGCAGTATTTT
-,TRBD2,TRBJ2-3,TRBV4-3,CASSQEPVTSGRTGVTDTRYF,TGCGCCAGCAGTCAAGAGCCGGTAACTAGCGGGAGGACGGGGGTCACAGATACGCGGTATTTT
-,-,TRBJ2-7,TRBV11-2,CASSLRSSGREQYF,TGTGCCAGCAGCCTCCGCTCCTCCGGGCGCGAGCAGTACTTC
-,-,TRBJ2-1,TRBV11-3,CASLDGTNEQFF,TGTGCCAGCTTAGACGGGACCAATGAGCAGTTCTTC
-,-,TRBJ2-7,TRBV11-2,CASNTSGLEFYKQYF,TGTGCCAGCAATACCTCCGGACTGGAATTCTACAAGCAGTACTTC
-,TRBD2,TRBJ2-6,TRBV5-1,CANSLRLAGGSGANILTF,TGCGCCAACAGCTTGAGACTAGCGGGAGGCTCTGGGGCCAACATCCTGACTTTC
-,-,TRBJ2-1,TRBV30,CAWSVRAGVSYNEQFF,TGTGCCTGGAGTGTGAGAGCAGGGGTCTCCTACAATGAGCAGTTTTTC
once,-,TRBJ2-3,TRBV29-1,CSTSSGEFTDMQYF,TGCAGCACCAGTAGTGGGGAATTTACAGATATGCAGTATTTT
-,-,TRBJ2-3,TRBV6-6,CASGYSFGGGSTDTQYF,TGTGCCAGCGGTTACTCTTTTGGCGGCGGGTCCACAGATACGCAGTATTTT
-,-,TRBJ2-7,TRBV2,CAGGGGFPYEQYF,TGTGCCGGGGGCGGGGGATTCCCCTACGAGCAGTACTTC
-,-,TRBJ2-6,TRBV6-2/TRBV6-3,CANSYLGSGANVLTF,TGTGCCAACAGTTATCTCGGCTCTGGGGCCAACGTCCTGACCTTC
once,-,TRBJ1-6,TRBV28,CVSSQGVPPHF,TGTGTCAGTTCACAGGGCGTACCCCCCCACTTT
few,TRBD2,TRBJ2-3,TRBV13,CASSLVASGTDTQYF,TGTGCCAGCAGCTTAGTGGCTAGCGGAACAGATACGCAGTATTTT
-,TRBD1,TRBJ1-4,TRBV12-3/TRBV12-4,CACSPGQGGDEKLFF,TGTGCCTGCAGCCCGGGACAGGGGGGGGATGAAAAACTGTTCTTT
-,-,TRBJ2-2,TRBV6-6,CASSYTSGELFF,TGTGCCAGTAGTTATACCAGCGGGGAGCTGTTTTTT
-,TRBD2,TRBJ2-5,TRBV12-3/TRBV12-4,CATSSGSIETKYF,TGTGCCACGAGTAGCGGGAGTATCGAGACAAAGTACTTC
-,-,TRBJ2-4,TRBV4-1,CASSAEMNRDTGKWYF,TGCGCCAGTAGCGCAGAGATGAATAGGGACACGGGCAAGTGGTACTTC
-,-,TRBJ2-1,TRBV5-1,CASSASGDGQFF,TGCGCCAGCAGCGCATCAGGGGATGGGCAGTTCTTC
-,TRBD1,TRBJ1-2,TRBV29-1,CSAEGGGQAYGYTF,TGTAGCGCTGAAGGAGGAGGACAGGCCTATGGCTACACCTTC
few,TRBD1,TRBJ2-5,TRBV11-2,CASSTRTGGAKEAQYF,TGTGCCAGCAGCACAAGAACAGGGGGTGCCAAAGAGGCCCAGTACTTC
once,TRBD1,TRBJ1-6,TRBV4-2,CASSPRDRGYTPLHF,TGTGCCAGCAGCCCAAGGGACAGGGGATACACACCCCTCCACTTT
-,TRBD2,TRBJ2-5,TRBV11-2,CASSFLVGGGEETRYF,TGTGCCAGCAGCTTCCTGGTGGGGGGAGGGGAAGAGACCCGGTACTTC
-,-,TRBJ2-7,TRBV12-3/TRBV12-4,CASCVRQSSYEQYF,TGTGCCAGCTGTGTACGACAGAGCTCCTACGAGCAGTACTTC
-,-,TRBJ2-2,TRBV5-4,CASISSGSAITGELFF,TGTGCCAGTATCAGCTCTGGAAGCGCTATCACCGGGGAGCTGTTTTTT
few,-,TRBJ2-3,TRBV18,CASSPNPPGGADTQYF,TGTGCCAGCTCACCAAACCCTCCCGGTGGCGCAGATACGCAGTATTTT
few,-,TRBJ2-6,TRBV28,CAGNLKWGAGANILTF,TGTGCCGGCAACCTGAAATGGGGGGCTGGGGCCAACATCCTGACTTTC
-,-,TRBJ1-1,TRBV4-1,CAGSHPGEGTEAFF,TGCGCCGGCAGCCATCCCGGGGAGGGGACTGAAGCTTTCTTT
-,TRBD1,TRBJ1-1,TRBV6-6,CASSYPVRDRENTKAFF,TGTGCCAGCAGTTACCCGGTACGGGACAGGGAGAACACTAAAGCTTTCTTT
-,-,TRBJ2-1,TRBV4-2,CASSQRISVSYEQFF,TGTGCCAGCAGCCAAAGGATTAGCGTCTCCTACGAGCAGTTCTTC